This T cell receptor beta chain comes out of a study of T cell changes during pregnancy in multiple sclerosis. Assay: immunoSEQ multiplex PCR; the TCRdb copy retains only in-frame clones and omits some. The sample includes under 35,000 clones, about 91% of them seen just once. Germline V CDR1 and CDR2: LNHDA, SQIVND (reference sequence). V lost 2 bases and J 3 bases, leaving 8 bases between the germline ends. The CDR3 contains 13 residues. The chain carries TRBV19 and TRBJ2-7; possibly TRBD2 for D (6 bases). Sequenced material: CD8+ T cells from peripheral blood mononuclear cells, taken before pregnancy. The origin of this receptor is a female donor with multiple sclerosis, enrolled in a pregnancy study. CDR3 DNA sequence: TGTGCCAGTAGTATAATGGGGGGCTACGAGCAGTACTTC. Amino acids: CASSIMGGYEQYF. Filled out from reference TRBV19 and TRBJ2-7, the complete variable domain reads DGGITQSPKYLFRKEGQNVTLSCEQNLNHDAMYWYRQDPGQGLRLIYYSQIVNDFQKGDIAEGYSVSREKKESFPLTVTSAQKNPTAFYLCASSIMGGYEQYFGPGTRLTVT.